This TCR beta chain is drawn from a study of shared clonotypes between healthy human individuals (dated by TCRdb to 2020 to 2021). A note on the overall study: The cohort comprised a couple of women and a few men aged 18 to 49 years. For each donor, CD4 naive and CD4 memory were each given three plates, CD8 naive was given two plates, and CD8 memory was given one plate. To estimate repertoire size and how much clonotypes are shared between individuals, the study performed deep sequencing of blood TCR repertoires from about five healthy adults. Different laboratories and diverse techniques were used to prepare libraries and sequence TCR repertoires, to increase sequencing depth and limit assay-specific biases. Leukapheresis yielded between about 0.94 and 10 billion PBMCs per donor. On the study overall, not on this receptor specifically: Larger estimated clonotype richness was generally found for naive subsets than for memory subsets. Compared with non-shared clonotypes, clonotypes shared by all four sorted-subset donors had higher generation probabilities. The small number of donors limited the genetic and exposure-history diversity represented. Rarefaction of sorted-subset datasets indicated incomplete sequencing despite the large sequencing depth. Pairwise subsampling indicated that sequencing depth was expected to affect the degree of clonotype sharing among donors. Only blood was sampled, and tissue TCR repertoires likely differ from those in blood. Across four donors, roughly 5.4% of naive CD4, roughly 3.8% of naive CD8, 2.3% of memory CD4, and roughly 0.4% of memory CD8 clonotypes were shared.

Concerning this clone: Its antigen target is currently unknown. Base-call qualities are not available, and no considerably larger clone is one nucleotide away.

Using the deep immunoSEQ assay, TCR CDR3 regions were amplified from genomic DNA by multiplex PCR. Genomic DNA extracted from each cell subset was distributed evenly over all wells of several immunoSEQ 96-well plates, and each plate served as one replicate. For sorted subsets, around 200 ng genomic DNA, equal to 25,000 to 35,000 T cell genomes, was loaded into each replicate PCR. The purified libraries were quantified using a Qubit 3.0 fluorometer, sized with a Bioanalyzer 2100, and then quantified again using the KAPA Library Quantification kit. Each immunoSEQ 96-well plate was sequenced on its own single-read 150-cycle Illumina NextSeq 550 flow cell. The paper's processing steps were these. Because the immunoSEQ output included only junctional sequences and no quality scores, the filtering could not be the same as the filtering used for full-length reads. To assign V/J genes and CDR3, sequences were annotated using PyIR, a Python wrapper for IgBLAST v1.9, with IMGT germline references. Reads were removed for weak V/J assignments (E-value above 1e-6), missing CDR3, stop codons, out-of-frame junctions, or ambiguous translated residues. V3J clonotypes were defined as sequences sharing an identical inferred V gene, J gene, and CDR3 amino acid sequence. The percentage overlap between two repertoires was calculated by dividing the number of shared unique clonotypes by the size of the smaller repertoire. Richness of each repertoire was evaluated using RTK rarefaction, the Chao1 estimator, and Recon v2.1 estimates of unobserved clonotypes. Generation probabilities for all TCRbeta clonotypes obtained by the gDNA method from a few donors were computed using OLGA. TCRdb holds this immuneACCESS table with in-frame rearrangements only. Some clones are missing; in checked studies, unresolved V genes explain under half, and the rest has no known cause. D and trimming come from the DNA, and the V and J calls and clone size come from that table. In this sample the table shows around 1.9 million clones, roughly 91% of which occur a single time. More than 1.5% of the sample lies in the top ten.

CD8 naive samples were obtained by positive selection for CCR7 among CD45RO-negative cells, yielding a CD45RA+CCR7+ population from which TemRA cells were excluded. The donors were healthy, HIV-negative adults with no recently reported acute infections or vaccinations. All donors were Caucasian adults living in Nashville, Tennessee, USA. After blood collection by leukapheresis, PBMCs were isolated using Ficoll-Histopaque density gradient centrifugation and then cryopreserved in the vapor phase of liquid nitrogen. Purity and quantity of every magnetically sorted T cell population were checked by analytical flow cytometry. Genomic DNA was isolated from every sorted fraction and measured by UV absorbance on a Nanodrop 2000c. V lost 4 bases and J lost 2 bases; the stretch between them is 8 bases long. CDR1 MDHEN and CDR2 SYDVKM are derived from the germline V gene. Its CDR3 holds 14 amino acids, cysteine through phenylalanine. Only the CDR3 part of the read is kept: 42 bases, read in frame from the first base.

Here the chain combines TRBV28 and TRBJ2-2, with no confidently assigned D gene. This clonotype originated in a man younger than 35 in good health. Some clones in this sample may be carry-over from other donors' samples. Sequenced sample: naive CD8+ T cells from PBMCs. According to the study, the label for this sample's cell subset or site signals: CD45RA+CCR7+. For the CDR3, the sequence is CASSYVINTGELFF. The sequenced DNA: TGTGCCAGCAGTTACGTAATTAACACCGGGGAGCTGTTTTTT.